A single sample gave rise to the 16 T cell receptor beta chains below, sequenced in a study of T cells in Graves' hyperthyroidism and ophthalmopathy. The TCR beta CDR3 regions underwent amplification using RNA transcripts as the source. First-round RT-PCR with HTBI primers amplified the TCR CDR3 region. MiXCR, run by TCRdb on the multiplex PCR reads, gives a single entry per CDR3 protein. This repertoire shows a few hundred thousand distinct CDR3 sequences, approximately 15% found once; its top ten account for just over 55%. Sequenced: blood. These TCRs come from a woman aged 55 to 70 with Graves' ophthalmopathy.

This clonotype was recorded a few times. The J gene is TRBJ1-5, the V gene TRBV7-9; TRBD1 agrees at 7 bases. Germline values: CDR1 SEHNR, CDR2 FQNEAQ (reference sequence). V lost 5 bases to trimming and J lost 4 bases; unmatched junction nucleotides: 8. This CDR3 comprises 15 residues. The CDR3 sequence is CASSRGTATNQPQHF. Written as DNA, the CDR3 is TGTGCCAGCAGCCGGGGGACAGCGACAAATCAGCCCCAGCATTTT.

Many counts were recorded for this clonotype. The CDR3: CASSQEGGFPLDEQFF. The CDR3 nucleotides are TGCGCCAGCAGCCAAGAGGGGGGTTTCCCCCTGGATGAGCAGTTCTTC. This sequence joins TRBV4-3 and TRBJ2-1; possibly TRBD2 for D (6 bases). Trimming shortened V by 0 bases and J by 8 bases, and 17 bases separated the two germline ends. The CDR3 has 16 amino acids. The germline CDR1 and CDR2 sequences are LGHNA and YSLEER.

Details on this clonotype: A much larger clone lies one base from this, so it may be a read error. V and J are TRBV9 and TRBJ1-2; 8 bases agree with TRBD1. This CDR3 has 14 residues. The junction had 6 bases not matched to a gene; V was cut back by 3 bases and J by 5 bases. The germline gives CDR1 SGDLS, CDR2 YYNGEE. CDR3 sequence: CASSANTGGYGYTF. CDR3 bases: TGTGCCAGCAGCGCAAATACAGGGGGATATGGCTACACCTTC.

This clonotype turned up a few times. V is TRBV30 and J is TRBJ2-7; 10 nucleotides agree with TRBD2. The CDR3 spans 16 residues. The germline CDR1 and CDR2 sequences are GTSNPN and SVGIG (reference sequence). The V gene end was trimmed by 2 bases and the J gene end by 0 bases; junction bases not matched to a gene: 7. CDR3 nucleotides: TGTGCCTGGAGTCGCTGGACTAGCGGAAGCTCCTACGAGCAGTACTTC. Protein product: CAWSRWTSGSSYEQYF.

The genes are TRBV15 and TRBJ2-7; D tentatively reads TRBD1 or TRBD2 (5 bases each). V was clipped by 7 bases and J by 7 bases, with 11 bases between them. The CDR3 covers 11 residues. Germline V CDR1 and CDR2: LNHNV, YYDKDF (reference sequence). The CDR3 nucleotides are TGTGCCACCACAGGGTCGGGAGAGCAGTACTTC. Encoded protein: CATTGSGEQYF.

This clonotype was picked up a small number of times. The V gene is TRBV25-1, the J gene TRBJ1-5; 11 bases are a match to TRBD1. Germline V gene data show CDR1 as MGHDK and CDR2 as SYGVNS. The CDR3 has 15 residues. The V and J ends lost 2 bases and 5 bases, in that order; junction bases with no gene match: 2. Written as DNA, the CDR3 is TGTGCCAGCAGTGAAGGGACAGGGGGAGATCAGCCCCAGCATTTT. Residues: CASSEGTGGDQPQHF.

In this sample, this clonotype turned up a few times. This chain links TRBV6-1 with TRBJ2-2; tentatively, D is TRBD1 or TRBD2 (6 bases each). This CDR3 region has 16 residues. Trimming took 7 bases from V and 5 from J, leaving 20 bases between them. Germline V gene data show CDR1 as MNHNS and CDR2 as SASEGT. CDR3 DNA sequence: TGTGCCAGCACCCACCGAAGAAGAGGGGGGACCGGGGAGCTGTTTTTT. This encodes CASTHRRRGGTGELFF.

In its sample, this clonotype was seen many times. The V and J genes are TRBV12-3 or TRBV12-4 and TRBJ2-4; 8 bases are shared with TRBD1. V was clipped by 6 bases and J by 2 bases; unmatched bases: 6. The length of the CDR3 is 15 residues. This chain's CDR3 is CASRPTGVSKNIQYF. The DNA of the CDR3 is TGTGCCAGCAGACCGACAGGGGTATCCAAAAACATTCAGTACTTC.

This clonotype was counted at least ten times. For the CDR3, the DNA is TGTGCCAGCAGTTATTGTACGACCGAATATTTTGGCTACACCTTC. The encoded protein is CASSYCTTEYFGYTF. The V call is TRBV6-9, the J call TRBJ1-2; the D is unclear. The CDR3 consists of 15 residues. Trimming cost V 1 base and J 7 bases, with 16 bases left between them. Germline CDR1 reads MNHGY; CDR2 reads SVAAGI.

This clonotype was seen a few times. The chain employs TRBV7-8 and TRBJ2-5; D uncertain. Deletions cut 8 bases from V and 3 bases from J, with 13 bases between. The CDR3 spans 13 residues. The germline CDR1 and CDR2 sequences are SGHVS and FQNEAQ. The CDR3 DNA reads TGTGCCAGCCATTGGGCAACAAAAGAGACCCAGTACTTC. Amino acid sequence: CASHWATKETQYF.

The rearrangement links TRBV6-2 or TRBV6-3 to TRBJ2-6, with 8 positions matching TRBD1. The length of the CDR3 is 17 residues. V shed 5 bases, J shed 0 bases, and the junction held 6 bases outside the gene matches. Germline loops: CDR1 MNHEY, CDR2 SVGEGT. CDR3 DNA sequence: TGTGCCAGCAGTCCGGGACAGGCGTCCTCTGGGGCCAACGTCCTGACTTTC. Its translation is CASSPGQASSGANVLTF.

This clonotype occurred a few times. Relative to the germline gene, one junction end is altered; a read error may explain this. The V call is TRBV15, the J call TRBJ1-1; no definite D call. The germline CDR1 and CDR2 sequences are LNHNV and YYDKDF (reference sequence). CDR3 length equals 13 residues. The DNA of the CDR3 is TGTGCCACCCTCCCGGCCGGGAACGCTGAAGCTTTCTTT. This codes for CATLPAGNAEAFF.

CDR3 nucleotide sequence: TGTGCCAGTAGTATAGATCTCCCGGGACAGGGCACAGATACGCAGTATTTT. Protein product: CASSIDLPGQGTDTQYF. This chain connects TRBV19 to TRBJ2-3, with TRBD1 matching 8 bases. The CDR3 has 17 residues. Germline V gene data show CDR1 as LNHDA and CDR2 as SQIVND (reference sequence). V lost 0 bases, J lost 1 base, and 6 bases stayed unmatched.

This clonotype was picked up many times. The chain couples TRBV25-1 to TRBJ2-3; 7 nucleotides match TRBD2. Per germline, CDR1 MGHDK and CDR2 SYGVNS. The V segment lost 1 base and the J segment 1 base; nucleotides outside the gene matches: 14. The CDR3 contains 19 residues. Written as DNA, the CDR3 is TGTGCCAGCAGTGAATTGGGGCTTGGCGGGAGCTCAGGCACAGATACGCAGTATTTT. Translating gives CASSELGLGGSSGTDTQYF.

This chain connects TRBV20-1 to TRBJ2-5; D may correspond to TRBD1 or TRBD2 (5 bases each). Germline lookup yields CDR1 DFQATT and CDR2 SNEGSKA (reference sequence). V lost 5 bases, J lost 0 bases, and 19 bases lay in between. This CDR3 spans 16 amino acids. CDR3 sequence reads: CSAGDVERAYQETQYF. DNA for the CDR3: TGCAGTGCTGGGGACGTAGAGAGGGCGTACCAAGAGACCCAGTACTTC.

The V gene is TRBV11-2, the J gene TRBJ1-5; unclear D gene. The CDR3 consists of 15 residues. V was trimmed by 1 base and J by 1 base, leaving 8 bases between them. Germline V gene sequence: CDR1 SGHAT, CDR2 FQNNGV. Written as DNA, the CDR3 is TGTGCCAGCAGCTTAGGCGGGCGGAGCAATCAGCCCCAGCATTTT. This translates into CASSLGGRSNQPQHF.